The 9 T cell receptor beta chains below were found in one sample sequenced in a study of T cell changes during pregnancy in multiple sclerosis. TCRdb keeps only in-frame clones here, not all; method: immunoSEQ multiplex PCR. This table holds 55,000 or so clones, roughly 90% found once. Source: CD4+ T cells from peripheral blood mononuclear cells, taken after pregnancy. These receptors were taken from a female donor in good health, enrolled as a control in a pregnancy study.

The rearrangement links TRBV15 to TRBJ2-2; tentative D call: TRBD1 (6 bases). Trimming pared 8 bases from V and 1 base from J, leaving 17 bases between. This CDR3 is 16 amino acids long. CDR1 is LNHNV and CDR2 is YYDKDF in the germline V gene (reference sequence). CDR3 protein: CATERGYSRNTGELFF. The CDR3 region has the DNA TGTGCCACCGAGAGGGGGTACTCGAGGAACACCGGGGAGCTGTTTTTT.

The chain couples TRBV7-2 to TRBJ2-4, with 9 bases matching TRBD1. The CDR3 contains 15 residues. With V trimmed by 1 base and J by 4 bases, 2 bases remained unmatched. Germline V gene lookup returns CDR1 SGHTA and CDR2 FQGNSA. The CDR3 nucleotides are TGTGCCAGCAGCTTAGAGGGGACAGGGAAAAACATTCAGTACTTC. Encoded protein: CASSLEGTGKNIQYF.

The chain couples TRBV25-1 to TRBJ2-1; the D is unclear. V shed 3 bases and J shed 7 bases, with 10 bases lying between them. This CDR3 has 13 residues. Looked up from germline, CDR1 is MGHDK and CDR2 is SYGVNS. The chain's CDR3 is CASSEVYKNEQFF. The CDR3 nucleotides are TGTGCCAGCAGTGAGGTCTATAAAAATGAGCAGTTCTTC.

CDR3 nucleotides: TGTGCCAGTAGCCATGGGGGACTAGATCTGGAGACCCAGTACTTC. Translation gives CASSHGGLDLETQYF. The chain uses TRBV19 and TRBJ2-5, with 8 bases matching TRBD2. The CDR3 runs to 15 residues. Losses at the gene ends were 6 bases for V and 5 bases for J; bases not matched to a gene: 11. Germline CDR1 LNHDA, CDR2 SQIVND (reference sequence). Together with reference TRBV19 and TRBJ2-5, the CDR3 gives the full variable domain: DGGITQSPKYLFRKEGQNVTLSCEQNLNHDAMYWYRQDPGQGLRLIYYSQIVNDFQKGDIAEGYSVSREKKESFPLTVTSAQKNPTAFYLCASSHGGLDLETQYFGPGTRLLVL.

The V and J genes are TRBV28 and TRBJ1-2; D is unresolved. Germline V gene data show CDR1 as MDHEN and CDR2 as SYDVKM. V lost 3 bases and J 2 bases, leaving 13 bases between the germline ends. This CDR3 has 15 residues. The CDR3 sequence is CASSLLEGPNYGYTF. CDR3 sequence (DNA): TGTGCCAGCAGTTTGTTAGAGGGTCCCAACTATGGCTACACCTTC.

The CDR3 sequence is CASSRTGGEGYGYTF. Written as DNA, the CDR3 is TGTGCCAGCAGCCGGACAGGGGGCGAAGGCTATGGCTACACCTTC. The chain is built from TRBV7-9 and TRBJ1-2, with 11 bases that match TRBD1. The CDR3 covers 15 residues. From germline, CDR1 is SEHNR and CDR2 FQNEAQ (reference sequence). J lost 4 bases, V lost 5 bases, and 6 bases had no gene match.

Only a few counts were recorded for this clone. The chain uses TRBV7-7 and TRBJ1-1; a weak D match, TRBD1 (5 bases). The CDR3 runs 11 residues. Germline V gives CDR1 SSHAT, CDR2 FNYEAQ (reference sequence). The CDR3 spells CATITGEGAFF. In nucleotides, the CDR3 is TGTGCTACCATTACGGGGGAGGGAGCTTTCTTT. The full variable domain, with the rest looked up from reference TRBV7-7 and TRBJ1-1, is GAGVSQSPRYKVTKRGQDVTLRCDPISSHATLYWYQQALGQGPEFLTYFNYEAQPDKSGLPSDRFSAERPEGSISTLTIQRTEQRDSAMYRCATITGEGAFFGQGTRLTVV.

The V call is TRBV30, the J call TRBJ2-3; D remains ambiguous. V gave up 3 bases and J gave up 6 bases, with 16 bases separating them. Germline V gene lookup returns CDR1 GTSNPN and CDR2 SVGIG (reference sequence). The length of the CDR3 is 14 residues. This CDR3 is CAWRKHFSADTQYF. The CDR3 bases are TGTGCCTGGAGAAAGCACTTCTCCGCCGATACGCAGTATTTT.

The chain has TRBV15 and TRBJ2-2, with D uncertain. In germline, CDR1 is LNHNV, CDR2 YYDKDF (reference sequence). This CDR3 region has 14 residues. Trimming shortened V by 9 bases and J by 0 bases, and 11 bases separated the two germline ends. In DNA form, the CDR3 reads TGTGCCACAAATTCGGGTCCGAACACCGGGGAGCTGTTTTTT. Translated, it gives CATNSGPNTGELFF.